This entry features one T cell receptor beta chain sequence. The V gene's germline CDR1 is MNHEY and CDR2 SVGEGT. The CDR3 extends over 17 amino acids. V was clipped by 0 bases and J by 4 bases, with 15 bases between them. These data are taken from a study of regulatory T cells in long-lasting Graves disease. Time point specified: newly diagnosed GD, antithyroid drugs for less than 3 months. Preparation of the TCR library used RNA extracted from PBMCs. Researchers made TCR beta libraries by using iRepertoire HTBI primers and running Arm-PCR on CDR3 regions. TCRdb called the multiplex PCR reads again in MiXCR, with one record for every CDR3 protein. The sample includes about 540,000 distinct CDR3 sequences, around an eighth of them seen just once. This sample was shared with a second study, whose subject was T cells in Graves' hyperthyroidism and ophthalmopathy.

J is TRBJ2-2 and V is TRBV6-2 or TRBV6-3, with a possible D match to TRBD2 (6 bases). Sequencing was performed on peripheral blood mononuclear cells (PBMCs), taken at new diagnosis, from a patient treated with antithyroid drugs. The receptor was derived from a man aged 25-45 years with Graves disease. The CDR3 DNA reads as TGTGCCAGCAGTTACTCTGAAGTGGCAGCGGGCACCGGGGAGCTGTTTTTT. The encoded protein is CASSYSEVAAGTGELFF.